A single sample gave rise to the 13 T cell receptor beta chains below, sequenced in a study of blood T cells in healthy people across ages. A second roughly 6 to 11 cycle PCR used barcoded and J-beta primers. From the 5' RACE reads, TCRdb called clonotypes with MiXCR, one entry per CDR3 protein. The top ten hold 13% of the sample, which has approximately 880,000 distinct CDR3 sequences, about 48% seen once. Sequenced sample: blood. The receptor set was obtained from a man aged 25 to 40 in good health.

This clonotype was observed a single time. This chain joins TRBV6-2 or TRBV6-3 and TRBJ2-3; either TRBD1 or TRBD2 may supply D (5 bases each). Deletions cut 4 bases from V and 1 base from J, with 12 bases between. The germline V gene has CDR1 MNHEY and CDR2 SVGEGT. There are 15 residues in the CDR3. CDR3 amino acids: CASSWLGERTDTQYF. CDR3 sequence (DNA): TGTGCCAGCAGTTGGCTGGGGGAACGCACAGATACGCAGTATTTT.

This clonotype was seen a single time. The chain has TRBV15 and TRBJ2-7; D unresolved. Trimming took off 0 bases at V and 5 bases at J, with 8 bases between the two ends. CDR1 and CDR2 from the germline V gene are LNHNV and YYDKDF (reference sequence). The CDR3 is 13 amino acids. As DNA, the CDR3 is TGTGCCACCAGCAGAGATAGGATCCACGAGCAGTACTTC. Amino acid sequence: CATSRDRIHEQYF.

V and J are TRBV7-2 and TRBJ1-1; D perhaps matches TRBD1 (5 bases). In germline, CDR1 is SGHTA, CDR2 FQGNSA. This CDR3 is built from 15 residues. Deletions cut 1 base from V and 3 bases from J, with 12 bases between. Written as DNA, the CDR3 is TGTGCCAGCAGCTTAGACGGAGGGGCCTACACTGAAGCTTTCTTT. Encoded protein: CASSLDGGAYTEAFF.

This sequence joins TRBV21-1 and TRBJ1-5; TRBD1 is taken as the D call from the table, unchecked against the DNA. TRBV21-1 is a pseudogene locus. This CDR3 region has 15 residues. CDR3 loop: CASSKGLAGEVPQHF. In DNA, the CDR3 is TGTGCCAGCAGCAAAGGTCTGGCAGGGGAGGTGCCCCAGCATTTT.

The rearrangement joins TRBV4-1 to TRBJ2-5; TRBD2 might be the D (5 bases). Trimming removed 3 bases from V and 2 bases from J, with 19 bases in between. The V gene's germline CDR1 is MGHRA and CDR2 YSYEKL. This CDR3 is 17 amino acids long. CDR3 sequence: CASSHASVPGNQETQYF. CDR3 sequence (DNA): TGCGCCAGCAGCCACGCTTCTGTACCGGGGAATCAAGAGACCCAGTACTTC.

This chain connects TRBV11-2 to TRBJ2-2; the match to TRBD2 covers 7 bases. CDR1 and CDR2 (germline): SGHAT, FQNNGV. With 0 bases clipped from V and 5 bases from J, the junction kept 3 bases outside the gene matches. The CDR3 has 15 amino acids. As DNA, the CDR3 is TGTGCCAGCAGCTTAGATCGACTAGCTACCGGGGAGCTGTTTTTT. This codes for CASSLDRLATGELFF. Supplemented by reference TRBV11-2 and TRBJ2-2, the full variable domain reads EAGVAQSPRYKIIEKRQSVAFWCNPISGHATLYWYQQILGQGPKLLIQFQNNGVVDDSQLPKDRFSAERLKGVDSTLKIQPAKLEDSAVYLCASSLDRLATGELFFGEGSRLTVL.

The J gene is TRBJ1-2, the V gene TRBV7-2; D is unclear. V was pared by 5 bases and J by 7 bases, with 17 bases between. Germline lookup yields CDR1 SGHTA and CDR2 FQGNSA. The CDR3 is 14 amino acids. In nucleotides, the CDR3 is TGTGCCAGCAGCCCGAATTGGAGGGTAGGTGGCTACACCTTC. Translated, it gives CASSPNWRVGGYTF. Variable domain in full (rest from reference TRBV7-2 and TRBJ1-2): GAGVSQSPSNKVTEKGKDVELRCDPISGHTALYWYRQSLGQGLEFLIYFQGNSAPDKSGLPSDRFSAERTGGSVSTLTIQRTQQEDSAVYLCASSPNWRVGGYTFGSGTRLTVV.

This clonotype was counted many times. Here the CDR3 DNA reads TGTGCCAGCAGCGCCTACAGGGAGGCAGCCTACGAGCAGTACTTC. This gives the protein CASSAYREAAYEQYF. The chain is built from TRBV9 and TRBJ2-7, with D possibly being TRBD1 or TRBD2 (6 bases each). The germline V gene has CDR1 SGDLS and CDR2 YYNGEE. The CDR3 consists of 15 residues. V lost 3 bases, J lost 2 bases, and 15 bases lay in between.

The chain has TRBV7-7 and TRBJ2-5; a weak D match, TRBD2 (6 bases). The CDR3 has 15 amino acids. CDR1 and CDR2 (germline): SSHAT, FNYEAQ (reference sequence). CDR3 amino acids: CTSSPSDSLIGTQYF. CDR3 bases: TGTACTAGCAGCCCTTCCGACAGTTTAATAGGGACCCAGTACTTC.

The chain combines TRBV27 with TRBJ2-7; the D gene could be TRBD1 or TRBD2 (5 bases each). The V gene lost 4 bases and the J gene lost 4 bases, with 14 bases spanning the gap. The V gene's germline CDR1 is MNHEY and CDR2 SMNVEV (reference sequence). This CDR3 is built from 14 residues. In nucleotides, the CDR3 is TGTGCCAGCAGTTCCAGGGACCCGCCGTACGAGCAGTACTTC. This codes for CASSSRDPPYEQYF.

The chain links TRBV6-2 or TRBV6-3 to TRBJ2-3; D uncertain. In germline, CDR1 is MNHEY, CDR2 SVGEGT. There are 11 residues in the CDR3. The V end lost 5 bases, the J end lost 9 bases, and 9 bases lay between the germline ends. DNA of the CDR3: TGTGCCAGCAGTCAGCTTGCCACGCAGTATTTT. This encodes CASSQLATQYF.

V gene TRBV6-5 combines with J gene TRBJ1-4; tentatively, D is TRBD1 (6 bases). V gave up 5 bases and J gave up 4 bases, with 17 bases separating them. Per germline, CDR1 MNHEY and CDR2 SVGAGI. This CDR3 comprises 16 residues. This CDR3 is CASSQNYREGNEKLFF. The CDR3 DNA follows: TGTGCCAGCAGTCAGAACTACAGGGAGGGTAATGAAAAACTGTTTTTT.

The chain is built from TRBV6-1 and TRBJ2-3; unclear D gene. This CDR3 comprises 14 residues. Trimming took 5 bases from V and 1 from J, leaving 10 bases between them. CDR1 and CDR2 from the germline V gene are MNHNS and SASEGT. The chain's CDR3 is CASSFLPGTDTQYF. The DNA for the CDR3 is TGTGCCAGCAGTTTCCTACCTGGCACAGATACGCAGTATTTT.